This T cell receptor (beta chain) appears in the sequencing data of a study of T cell changes during pregnancy in multiple sclerosis. Here immunoSEQ multiplex PCR was the method, and the copy in TCRdb shows in-frame clones only, minus some. Here the sample spans some 13,000 clones, roughly 86% being singletons. Deletions cut 2 bases from V and 3 bases from J, with 12 bases between. The CDR3 runs to 15 residues. Looked up from germline, CDR1 is SGHRS and CDR2 is YFSETQ. The chain is built from TRBV5-1 and TRBJ2-1; D is possibly TRBD1 (6 bases). Sequenced here: CD8+ T cells from peripheral blood mononuclear cells, sampled in the second trimester of pregnancy. The source of this sequence is a female donor in good health, enrolled as a control in a pregnancy study. CDR3 DNA: TGCGCCAGCAGCTTCTTGACAGGCCACTACAATGAGCAGTTCTTC. This gives the protein CASSFLTGHYNEQFF.